This paragraph covers one T cell receptor (beta chain) sequence. No antigen is known for it. Per-base qualities were not stored, and no clone one base away is much larger. This sample was taken from a study of CD4 T cells in relation to SARS-CoV-2 and coronaviruses (dated by TCRdb to 2020 to 2023). Looking at the study overall: The ViraFEST assay cultured PBMCs with antigen for around nine days, then sequenced TCR beta CDR3s to find antigen-specific clonal expansions. Patient-derived lymphoblastoid cell lines were used to map the HLA restriction of shared crossreactive spike epitopes. Expansion assays from other donors in the study were sequenced with a different, Illumina-based TCR-beta assay. Memory CD4+ T cell crossreactivity between SARS-CoV-2 and common cold coronavirus spike proteins was assessed at the TCR clonotype level in the study. An HIV-1 Nef peptide pool or a no-peptide culture served as the negative reference condition. Samples from a few pre-COVID donors and the naive versus memory experiments were sequenced with the Adaptive Biotechnologies TCR-sequencing kit; other data were Illumina-based.

CDR1 and CDR2 were assigned from the germline V gene (reference sequence) as DFQATT and SNEGSKA. The V and J ends are trimmed by 6 bases and 2 bases, leaving 7 bases between them. From cysteine to phenylalanine, the CDR3 is 11 amino acids long. Only CDR3 DNA is held: 33 bases, read in frame from base 1. The receptor library was made with the immunoSEQ multiplex PCR assay. In the authors' own workflow: Preprocessing removed nonproductive sequences and CDR3s not starting with C, not ending with F or W, or shorter than 7 amino acids. The MANAFEST web app was used to call antigen-specific clonotypes on the basis of expansion compared with the reference and with other culture wells. A clone was considered positive if the clone showed significant expansion compared with the reference culture in 2 of 3 replicate wells at an FDR below 0.05. Positive clones also required significant expansion versus all other tandem wells and an odds ratio above 5. Pairwise Levenshtein distance, computed with the stringdist R package after three terminal residues were trimmed from each end, was used as the measure of CDR3 homology. In TCRdb, the immuneACCESS table is reduced to in-frame sequences with V and J assigned. These tables do not hold every clone; where another copy was compared, an unresolved V gene accounts for under half, and the others remain unexplained. For V, J and clone size, that table is used; D and trimming come from the DNA. The sample table contains approximately 20,000 clones; only one count was recorded for 80% to 85% of them. The ten top clones hold approximately 11% of the sample.

CD4+ T cells from unexposed donors were collected before the COVID-19 pandemic (2011-2018). The EasySep CD4+ T cell isolation kit was used to isolate CD4+ T cells once the cultures had run for more than 8 days. Unexposed donor CD4+ T cells were tested for reactivity to SARS-CoV-2 S and N and four common cold coronavirus spike pools, as cell number allowed. Each well held two million PBMCs cultured in IMDM containing roughly 5% human AB serum and approximately 9.6 IU/ml IL-2. Half of the culture medium was replaced with fresh IL-2-containing medium on days 3 and 7. Each peptide culture condition was generally run in triplicate replicate wells. Leukapheresis product for the unexposed donors was bought commercially. PBMCs were isolated from leukapheresis product or whole blood by Ficoll-Paque PLUS gradient centrifugation. PBMCs were either cryopreserved at -140°C or used fresh in the expansion assay. The QIAamp Micro DNA Kit was used to extract genomic DNA from the CD4+ T cells.

The paper's findings and limits, for the study overall: Compared with monoreactive clones, crossreactive clones had significantly weaker SARS-CoV-2-driven expansion, a result consistent with antigenic imprinting. Around 65% of donors had memory CD4+ clonotypes that crossrecognized SARS-CoV-2 and at least one common cold coronavirus spike. Because no donor provided both pre-pandemic and post-infection samples, tracing the source of pre-existing responses was limited. The study was limited by small numbers of patients and tested TCRs. Crossreactivity analysis was centred on spike protein, so crossreactivity against other viral proteins was not assessed.

The sequence links TRBV20-1 to TRBJ2-5; no D gene call is confident. Material: CD4+ T cells from PBMCs, cultured in vitro. The TCR comes from a human donor in good health. The DNA sequence reads TGCAGTGCCACCTCACAAGAGACCCAGTACTTC. Its coded protein is CSATSQETQYF.